The rows below give T cell receptor beta chains drawn from one sample of a study of T cells in Graves' hyperthyroidism and ophthalmopathy. TCRdb called the multiplex PCR reads again in MiXCR, with one record for every CDR3 protein. The sample shows around 350,000 distinct CDR3 sequences, approximately 25% of them seen only once. Specimen: blood. The source of these receptors is a man aged 45 to 65 with Graves' hyperthyroidism. CDR3s include the opening cysteine and the closing phenylalanine or tryptophan. The D gene is left open where the match is weak. Some rows mark clone size as missing; the rest say once, few, many or name a class of expanded clone.

v_gene	d_gene	j_gene	abundance	CDR3nt	CDR3aa
TRBV18	-	TRBJ1-1	-	TGTGCCAGCTCACCAAGAGGGGGGGACAAGCAGGACGAAGCTTTCTTT	CASSPRGGDKQDEAFF
TRBV6-1	-	TRBJ2-2	few	TGTGCCAGCTCGACCACGGGGCTTTACACCGGGGAGCTGTTTTTT	CASSTTGLYTGELFF
TRBV19	-	TRBJ1-5	few	TGTGCCAGTAGTAAATTTGGATTAGGGGGCAATCAGCCCCAGCATTTT	CASSKFGLGGNQPQHF
TRBV18	-	TRBJ1-5	few	TGTGCCAGCTCACCGTACCGGGAGGAGCCCCAGCATTTT	CASSPYREEPQHF
TRBV6-1	-	TRBJ2-6	-	TGTGCCAGCAGTGAAGCACGGGGTTCTGGGGCCAACGTCCTGACTTTC	CASSEARGSGANVLTF
TRBV24-1	-	TRBJ2-1	-	TGTGCCACCGGAGGGGGGGGACTCGCCGAGAATGAGCAGTTCTTC	CATGGGGLAENEQFF
TRBV11-2	TRBD2	TRBJ2-3	-	TGTGCCAGCAGCTTAGCTCGGGAGGGCCGGGATACGCAGTATTTT	CASSLAREGRDTQYF
TRBV3-1	TRBD1	TRBJ2-7	few	TGTGCCAGCAGCCATCCCCGACAGGGGAGGGAGCAGTACTTC	CASSHPRQGREQYF
TRBV25-1	-	TRBJ2-1	few	TGTGCCAGCGCCGCTAGCGACCTCCTCTACAATGAGCAGTTCTTC	CASAASDLLYNEQFF
TRBV5-1	-	TRBJ2-7	-	TGCGCCAGCAGCCAGGACTTCCTCGGCGAGCAGTACTTC	CASSQDFLGEQYF
TRBV2	-	TRBJ1-3	-	TGTGCCAGCAGTGAAATTGTCCTAAACACCATATATTTT	CASSEIVLNTIYF
TRBV7-9	TRBD1	TRBJ2-7	many	TGTGCCAGCAGCCCTTGGGACAGGAGCTCCTACGAGCAGTACTTC	CASSPWDRSSYEQYF
TRBV4-2	TRBD2	TRBJ2-5	-	TGTGCCAGCAGCCATGGCTCGCGGGAGCCCGGGGAGACCCAGTACTTC	CASSHGSREPGETQYF
TRBV7-2	-	TRBJ1-6	-	TGTGCCAGCAGCTTAGCGAGCACGAATAATTCACCCCTCCACTTT	CASSLASTNNSPLHF
TRBV27	-	TRBJ2-2	few	TGTGCCAGCAGTTTATCAGAGACCACCGGGGAGCTGTTTTTT	CASSLSETTGELFF
TRBV7-3	-	TRBJ2-7	few	TGTGCCAGCAGTGAAGTTCCTTTAGCGAATTACCCCTACGAGCAGTACTTC	CASSEVPLANYPYEQYF
TRBV20-1	TRBD2	TRBJ2-1	few	TGCAGTGCTCCCACTAGCGCGAGCTCCTACAATGAGCAGTTCTTC	CSAPTSASSYNEQFF
TRBV5-5	-	TRBJ1-1	-	TGTGCCAGCAGCTTGAAGGGAAGCACTGAAGCTTTCTTT	CASSLKGSTEAFF
TRBV11-3	TRBD2	TRBJ2-1	many	TGTGCCAGCAGCTTAGGCCATAGCGGGGCCTACAATGAGCAGTTCTTC	CASSLGHSGAYNEQFF
TRBV6-2/TRBV6-3	TRBD2	TRBJ2-7	many	TGTGCCAGCAGTTATCCGGCTAGCGGCTCCTACGAGCAGTACTTC	CASSYPASGSYEQYF
TRBV19	-	TRBJ2-7	-	TGTGCCAGTAGTATGACTGGGACGGCTGTCTCCGAGCAGTACTTC	CASSMTGTAVSEQYF
TRBV6-1	-	TRBJ2-2	few	TGTGCCAGCACCCCACTGGCAGCTAGCGCGAACACCGGGGAGCTGTTTTTT	CASTPLAASANTGELFF
TRBV12-5	-	TRBJ1-2	-	TGTGCTAGTGGTTTGAGGGCGGCGGACTATGGCTACACCTTC	CASGLRAADYGYTF
TRBV11-3	-	TRBJ2-7	many	TGTGCCAGCAGCTTAGCGGGATCCGAGCAGTACTTC	CASSLAGSEQYF
TRBV2	-	TRBJ1-5	few	TGTGCCAACAGTGACGACGGGGTTCAGCCCCAGCATTTT	CANSDDGVQPQHF
TRBV3-1	-	TRBJ2-2	few	TGTGCCAGCAGCCAGGTCACCGGGGAGCTGGTTTTT	CASSQVTGELVF
TRBV28	-	TRBJ1-1	-	TGTGCCAGCAGTTTATCAGCAGGGCTGAACACTGAAGCTTTCTTT	CASSLSAGLNTEAFF
TRBV29-1	-	TRBJ1-3	-	TGCAGCGTGGCTGGGGGGGACCCCAGAAACACCATATATTTT	CSVAGGDPRNTIYF
TRBV20-1	-	TRBJ1-2	few	TGCAGTGCCGAACGAGGAGGCGGCTATGGCTACACCTTC	CSAERGGGYGYTF
TRBV30	-	TRBJ2-5	few	TGTGCCTTGACTAAGGGGGGGCAGGAGACCCAGTACTTC	CALTKGGQETQYF
TRBV7-9	TRBD1	TRBJ1-5	-	TGTGCCAGCAGCTACGGGACAGCTAGCAATCAGCCCCAGCATTTT	CASSYGTASNQPQHF
TRBV19	-	TRBJ2-7	-	TGTGCCAGTAGTCAGGGGGGACTAGGAGCCGAGCAGTACTTC	CASSQGGLGAEQYF
TRBV29-1	-	TRBJ2-7	few	TGCAGCGTAGCCGCCGGACAAGGCTACGAGCAGTACTTC	CSVAAGQGYEQYF
TRBV2	-	TRBJ2-5	-	TGTGCCAGCAGTGACAGGGGAAGGGCACTTCCCTTGGAGACCCAGTACTTC	CASSDRGRALPLETQYF
TRBV24-1	-	TRBJ2-1	-	TGTGCCACCAGTAAACGCATGGATGAGCAGTTCTTC	CATSKRMDEQFF
TRBV7-3	-	TRBJ2-3	few	TGTGCCAGCAGCCGTACCAGACTAGAGGGGGTGGAGAAAACGCAGTATTTT	CASSRTRLEGVEKTQYF
TRBV12-3/TRBV12-4	-	TRBJ2-5	few	TGTGCCAGCAGTTCCCAGGAGACCCCTGGAGAGACCCAGTACTTC	CASSSQETPGETQYF
TRBV5-1	-	TRBJ2-1	-	TGCGCCAGCAGCCCCGAGGAGGGGCGCAATGAGCAGTTCTTC	CASSPEEGRNEQFF
TRBV30	TRBD1	TRBJ2-7	few	TGTGCCTGGAGGGACAGGGGCTCTCCGGTGCAGTACTTC	CAWRDRGSPVQYF
TRBV2	-	TRBJ2-5	many	TGTGCCAGCAGCGTCGGTCCCGAAGAGACCCAGTACTTC	CASSVGPEETQYF
TRBV27	TRBD1	TRBJ2-7	many	TGTGCCAGCAGTTTATGGGACAGCTCCTACGAGCAGTACTTC	CASSLWDSSYEQYF
TRBV24-1	-	TRBJ1-1	-	TGTGCCACCACCGACAGGCCGCCCCCGGCTGAAGCTTTCTTT	CATTDRPPPAEAFF
TRBV5-6	TRBD2	TRBJ2-7	many	TGTGCCAGCAGCTACCTGACTAGCAGCACCTACGAGCAGTACTTC	CASSYLTSSTYEQYF
TRBV12-3/TRBV12-4	TRBD1	TRBJ2-5	few	TGTGCCAGCAGTTACAGGGGTGGGGAGACCCAGTACTTC	CASSYRGGETQYF
TRBV12-3/TRBV12-4	-	TRBJ1-1	few	TGTGCCAGCAACGCTGCAGGAGGGGCTATGAACACTGAAGCTTTCTTT	CASNAAGGAMNTEAFF
TRBV7-2	-	TRBJ2-7	many	TGTGCCAGCAGCATATTAGAGAGAACCTACGAGCAGTACTTC	CASSILERTYEQYF
TRBV13	TRBD1	TRBJ2-7	few	TGTGCCAGCAGCCTGGGCCGTAGAGCAGGGGGCGAGCAGTACTTC	CASSLGRRAGGEQYF
TRBV11-2	-	TRBJ1-1	many	TGTGCCAGCAGCGTCATAGTGAACACTGAAGCTTTCTTT	CASSVIVNTEAFF
TRBV12-3/TRBV12-4	TRBD2	TRBJ2-2	many	TGTGCCAGCAGGGGACTAGCGAACACCGGGGAGCTGTTTTTT	CASRGLANTGELFF
TRBV6-1	-	TRBJ2-1	many	TGTGCCAGCAGTGAAGATCCCGAAGGCGATAATGAGCAGTTCTTC	CASSEDPEGDNEQFF
TRBV2	-	TRBJ2-1	-	TGTGCCAGCAATGTCGGGGAGACGCACAATGAGCAGTTCTTC	CASNVGETHNEQFF
TRBV3-1	-	TRBJ2-4	-	TGTGCCAGCAGCCACTTGGACATTCAGTACTTC	CASSHLDIQYF
TRBV2	-	TRBJ1-2	many	TGTGCCAGCAGTGAAGACGACGGTTTGGGCGGCTACACCTTC	CASSEDDGLGGYTF